This T cell receptor beta chain derives from a study of cytomegalovirus exposure and HLA in healthy donors. Study information: Among the 300 to 500 donors who were genotyped, 81% fell in the genetic ancestry cluster that is associated with self-reported Caucasian donors. Broader study findings: Donors were assumed by presence/absence analyses to have roughly uniform sequencing depth.

V shed 4 bases, J shed 5 bases, and the junction held 7 bases outside the gene matches. The CDR3 loop spans 15 amino acids. Germline assignment: CDR1 SGHNT and CDR2 YYREEE (reference sequence). As to this clone: The antigen remains undetermined.

The PCR had 60 Vbeta and 13 Jbeta primers. Original data processing: Per a later analysis, the number of unique TCR beta chains was roughly 80 million, of which 9 million to 14 million were shared. This table comes from immunoSEQ multiplex PCR, and its TCRdb copy is limited to in-frame clones, with some not included. That table furnishes V, J and clone size, whereas the DNA furnished D and trimming. The table records under 200,000 clones, 75% to 90% of them present only once. V gene TRBV5-4 combines with J gene TRBJ2-2; 8 nucleotides align to TRBD2. The sequenced sample was PBMCs. The receptor was isolated from a man between 18 and 29 years old in good health and CMV-seropositive. This CDR3 is CASSPGGARTGELFF. In DNA form, the CDR3 reads TGTGCCAGCAGCCCCGGGGGGGCCCGGACCGGGGAGCTGTTTTTT.